This T cell receptor beta chain emerged from a study of cytomegalovirus exposure and HLA in healthy donors. Study-level background: The roughly 120 validation repertoires, a later analysis reported, used the same platform as the 550 to 700 repertoires from the first cohort. Study conclusions and caveats: A few chains tied to CMV proved CMV antigen-specific in vitro. Clusters of TCRs from the first cohort tended to co-occur in the 90 to 150 validation repertoires (as a later analysis found). It was 164 TCR beta chains that were listed as cytomegalovirus-associated.

Libraries were prepared by immunoSEQ multiplex PCR; TCRdb keeps only in-frame clonotypes and omits some of them. The sample contains 200,000 to 250,000 clones, less than 85% of which appear only once. The ends lost 5 bases at V and 10 bases at J; junction bases unmatched: 11. The CDR3 covers 15 residues. Germline lookup yields CDR1 MNHNS and CDR2 SASEGT. This clone was seen a few times. Its antigen is still unknown. The TCR sequence derives from a woman aged 18-29 years in good health and CMV-seronegative. The sequenced sample was PBMCs. The rearrangement links TRBV6-1 to TRBJ1-6; 7 nucleotides match TRBD1. The CDR3, as DNA: TGTGCCAGCAGTCCTCGACAGGGAGTAAGATCACCCCTCCACTTT. It codes for CASSPRQGVRSPLHF.